Listed here is a single T cell receptor (beta chain). This specimen belongs to a study of blood T cell repertoires in COVID-19. Study background: PBMCs, B-cell-depleted T cells, or T cells were the source of the cDNA or gDNA that made up the material.

V gave up 6 bases and J gave up 4 bases; unmatched junction bases: 18. CDR1 is GTSNPN and CDR2 is SVGIG in the germline V gene (reference sequence). There are 18 residues in the CDR3. Original handling: Estimation of nucleated cell counts was performed using reference gene primer amplification. Here immunoSEQ multiplex PCR was the method, and the copy in TCRdb shows in-frame clones only, minus some. The V and J calls and clone size come from that table; D and trimming were worked out from the DNA. The sample consists of 9,000 to 10,000 clones, around 77% of them appearing once. This TCR came from a human donor in a cohort sampled during active COVID-19. Sequencing input: peripheral blood. This chain uses TRBV30 with TRBJ1-2; TRBD1 matches 12 bases. The CDR3 DNA follows: TGTGCCTGTACCACTGAGGGACAGGGGGCCGGCCGTACCTATGGCTACACCTTC. It yields the protein CACTTEGQGAGRTYGYTF.